This passage covers 7 T cell receptor beta chains from one sample sequenced in a study of cytomegalovirus exposure and HLA in healthy donors. Produced via immunoSEQ multiplex PCR; TCRdb's table is partial and in-frame only. Here the sample spans 65,000 to 85,000 clones, 85% to 95% being singletons. The sample taken for sequencing was PBMCs. These receptors were obtained from a woman younger than 30 in good health and CMV-seronegative.

The rearrangement links TRBV5-5 to TRBJ1-4; D remains unclear. Germline CDR1 and CDR2: SGHKS and YYEKEE (reference sequence). This CDR3 has 13 residues. V lost 6 bases to trimming and J lost 0 bases, with 6 bases between them. Written as DNA, the CDR3 is TGTGCCAGCATGGCAGCAACTAATGAAAAACTGTTTTTT. Translated: CASMAATNEKLFF.

J is TRBJ1-2 and V is TRBV6-4; D might be TRBD1 (6 bases). V dropped 6 bases and J dropped 2 bases, with 10 bases sitting between them. The CDR3 sequence is 13 residues long. Germline V gene data show CDR1 as MRHNA and CDR2 as SNTAGT. This CDR3 is CASSQDSNYGYTF. CDR3 DNA sequence: TGTGCCAGCAGCCAGGACAGCAACTATGGCTACACCTTC.

The CDR3 DNA follows: TGTGCCAGAGGGGGCCAAGAGACCCAGTACTTC. Translating it yields CARGGQETQYF. This chain links TRBV11-3 with TRBJ2-5; D is possibly TRBD1 (6 bases). The CDR3 is 11 amino acids. V gave up 9 bases and J gave up 1 base, with 6 bases separating them. The germline CDR1 and CDR2 sequences are SGHNT and YENEEA. Complete variable domain (other parts from reference TRBV11-3 and TRBJ2-5): EAGVVQSPRYKIIEKKQPVAFWCNPISGHNTLYWYLQNLGQGPELLIRYENEEAVDDSQLPKDRFSAERLKGVDSTLKIQPAELGDSAVYLCARGGQETQYFGPGTRLLVL.

The V and J genes are TRBV6-1 and TRBJ1-3; D gene unclear. V was clipped by 0 bases and J by 2 bases, with 8 bases between them. CDR3 size: 15 residues. From germline, CDR1 is MNHNS and CDR2 SASEGT. CDR3 in DNA: TGTGCCAGCAGTGAAGCGCAGGCAACTGGAAACACCATATATTTT. Its translation: CASSEAQATGNTIYF.

The J gene is TRBJ2-7, the V gene TRBV6-6, with 12 bases identical to TRBD2. V lost 5 bases to trimming and J lost 7 bases; unmatched junction nucleotides: 6. This CDR3 is built from 14 residues. The germline V gene has CDR1 MNHNY and CDR2 SVGAGI (reference sequence). DNA of the CDR3: TGTGCCAGCAGTCTACTAGCGGGAGGAAGGGAGCAGTACTTC. This codes for CASSLLAGGREQYF.

The genes are TRBV5-4 and TRBJ2-3, with D possibly being TRBD2 (7 bases). Trimming took off 0 bases at V and 4 bases at J, with 12 bases between the two ends. In germline, CDR1 is SGHNT, CDR2 YYREEE (reference sequence). The CDR3 spans 15 residues. The CDR3: CASSLGGGSSDTQYF. CDR3 DNA: TGTGCCAGCAGCTTGGGGGGGGGCTCGTCAGATACGCAGTATTTT.

The rearrangement uses TRBV9 and TRBJ2-2; the match to TRBD2 covers 11 bases. V shed 3 bases and J 0 bases; nucleotides not matched to a gene: 1. The CDR3 length is 16 residues. Per germline, CDR1 SGDLS and CDR2 YYNGEE. The CDR3 DNA sequence: TGTGCCAGCAGCGGACTAGCGGGATCGAACACCGGGGAGCTGTTTTTT. It codes for CASSGLAGSNTGELFF.